This entry concerns a single T cell receptor beta chain. The data originate from a study of T cell clonotyping in hematopoietic cell transplantation. Time point in this sample: recipient sample about 28 days before transplant, after cytoreduction. Blood collection times were about day -28 and days 30, 100, 180 posttransplant. Germline CDR1 reads SGHRS; CDR2 reads YFSETQ. Trimming took 2 bases from V and 5 from J; bases not matched to a gene: 13. This CDR3 spans 17 amino acids. The table came from immunoSEQ multiplex PCR; TCRdb's copy has only in-frame clones and leaves some out. The data contain more than 20,000 clones, roughly 90% of them singletons.

This sequence was found in a man aged 18 to 29 with biphenotypic leukemia. Some clones in this sample may be carry-over from other donors' samples. Material: peripheral blood mononuclear cells, obtained before stem cell transplant. This sequence joins TRBV5-1 and TRBJ2-5; TRBD2 aligns across 9 bases. The DNA of the CDR3 is TGCGCCAGCAGCTTAATAATCCGGAGCGGGAGGAACGAGACCCAGTACTTC. Its translation: CASSLIIRSGRNETQYF.